This T cell receptor beta chain is drawn from a study of T cells in tuberculosis. For the study at large: Sequenced TCRs come from CD1B-GMM tetramer-binding T cells.

Sequencing of TCR-alpha and TCR-beta chains was unpaired. The data were produced by immunoSEQ multiplex PCR, yet TCRdb's version contains in-frame clones alone and is incomplete. The sample includes approximately 88,000 clones, approximately 91% of them seen just once. Sorting used thawed, overnight-rested PBMC stained with anti-CD3, a viability dye and GMM-loaded CD1B tetramer. C32 glucose monomycolate from Rhodococcus equi was loaded onto the CD1B tetramers. Before cryopreservation, the sorted PBMC lost their CD14-expressing monocytes. Tetramer-negative cells, roughly 97,000 per donor, were also sorted. J gave up 5 bases and V 0 bases, and 9 bases lay outside the gene matches. The CDR3 is 17 residues long. Looked up from germline, CDR1 is SGHAT and CDR2 is FQNNGV.

Sequencing was done on a sample of CD1b-GMM tetramer-negative cells sorted from PBMCs. This sequence was found in an adult woman with latent tuberculosis. The chain employs TRBV11-2 and TRBJ2-4, with 8 bases aligning to TRBD1. The chain's CDR3 is CASSLDRATGVENIQYF. CDR3 sequence (DNA): TGTGCCAGCAGCTTAGATAGGGCGACAGGGGTGGAAAACATTCAGTACTTC.